The 30 T cell receptor beta chains given below trace back to one sample, sequenced in a study of post-analysis software for immune sequencing data. Study outcomes and limitations: Controls had lower frequencies than patients of roughly five TRBV segments, which included TRBV5-6, TRBV5-1 and TRBV20-1.

TCR beta cDNA libraries had unique molecular identifiers. One entry per CDR3 protein, called by TCRdb with MiXCR from the PCR reads. The sample lists more than 500,000 distinct CDR3 sequences; 30% to 40% were seen once. No cognate antigen is known for these TCRs. The source material was blood. The source of these receptors is a girl aged 2-17 years with multiple sclerosis.

This clonotype was seen many times. The rearrangement links TRBV27 to TRBJ2-4; D not resolved. In germline, CDR1 is MNHEY, CDR2 SMNVEV (reference sequence). The CDR3 totals 17 residues. V lost 2 bases and J lost 7, with 21 bases in between. CDR3 coding DNA: TGTGCCAGCAGTTTACGCCCCGTAGGACCAGCAACGAACATTCAGTACTTC. This translates into CASSLRPVGPATNIQYF.

The chain recombines TRBV7-3 with TRBJ2-6; TRBD1 aligns across 10 bases. The V and J ends lost 0 bases and 1 base, in that order; junction bases with no gene match: 6. The CDR3 has 19 amino acids. Per the germline V gene, CDR1 is SGHTA and CDR2 is FQGTGA. CDR3: CASSLTGDRGLSGANVLTF. The CDR3 DNA reads as TGTGCCAGCAGCTTAACCGGAGACAGGGGGCTGTCTGGGGCCAACGTCCTGACTTTC.

The genes are TRBV9 and TRBJ2-2, with D hard to call. V gave up 1 base and J gave up 6 bases, with 13 bases separating them. The CDR3 totals 15 residues. Germline CDR1 SGDLS, CDR2 YYNGEE. Here the CDR3 reads CASSVNRPRPGELFF. In nucleotides, the CDR3 is TGTGCCAGCAGCGTAAATCGACCCCGCCCCGGGGAGCTGTTTTTT.

V usage is TRBV20-1 and J usage is TRBJ1-2; D is undetermined. CDR3 size: 14 residues. Germline CDR1 DFQATT, CDR2 SNEGSKA (reference sequence). V lost 0 bases to trimming and J lost 4 bases, with 12 bases between them. CDR3 nucleotide sequence: TGCAGTGCTAGAGATGACGGATCCACCTATGGCTACACCTTC. It codes for CSARDDGSTYGYTF.

This clonotype was seen only a few times. The gene calls are TRBV10-2 and TRBJ1-2; 9 bases fit TRBD1. The V gene's germline CDR1 is WSHSY and CDR2 SAAADI. With 11 bases clipped from V and 3 bases from J, the junction kept 7 bases outside the gene matches. CDR3 size: 13 residues. The CDR3 DNA reads TGCGCCGGGGGACAGGGAGGAGACTATGGCTACACCTTC. Translating gives CAGGQGGDYGYTF.

The chain links TRBV10-3 to TRBJ2-3; 8 nucleotides line up with TRBD2. With V trimmed by 10 bases and J by 2 bases, 5 bases remained unmatched. The CDR3 has 13 residues. CDR1 ENHRY and CDR2 SYGVKD come from the germline V gene. For the CDR3, the DNA is TGTGCCACCACGGGGGGGAACACAGATACGCAGTATTTT. Translation: CATTGGNTDTQYF.

The rearrangement links TRBV5-1 to TRBJ2-5, with 9 bases that match TRBD1. Unmatched junction bases numbered 11, after V lost 4 bases and J lost 4 bases. Germline V gene data show CDR1 as SGHRS and CDR2 as YFSETQ. The CDR3 contains 16 residues. CDR3: CASSMAGTGLGETQYF. The CDR3 DNA sequence: TGCGCCAGCAGCATGGCCGGGACAGGGCTTGGAGAGACCCAGTACTTC.

The CDR3 bases are TGCGCCAGCAGCCAAGAGCACTCTCCTAGCAATCAGCCCCAGCATTTT. This codes for CASSQEHSPSNQPQHF. J is TRBJ1-5 and V is TRBV4-1; D uncertain. The germline V and J ends were trimmed by 0 bases and 0 bases, with 9 bases remaining between them. Germline V gene data show CDR1 as MGHRA and CDR2 as YSYEKL. The CDR3 loop spans 16 amino acids.

V and J are TRBV12-3 or TRBV12-4 and TRBJ1-2, with D possibly being TRBD1 (5 bases). The CDR3 is 14 residues long. Trimming removed 6 bases from V and 0 bases from J, with 11 bases in between. The CDR3 nucleotides read TGTGCCAGCAGCCCCGGGACTTCTAACTATGGCTACACCTTC. Its translation: CASSPGTSNYGYTF.

A few counts support this clonotype. The chain joins TRBV11-2 to TRBJ1-1; no clear D gene. Trimming removed 4 bases from V and 1 base from J, with 10 bases in between. The CDR3 is 14 amino acids. CDR1 and CDR2 from the germline V gene are SGHAT and FQNNGV. The CDR3 DNA sequence: TGTGCCAGCAGCTCCGTGGGTGGGAACACTGAAGCTTTCTTT. As protein: CASSSVGGNTEAFF.

The V call is TRBV24-1, the J call TRBJ1-2; D unresolved. The CDR3 is 15 amino acids. V lost 3 bases and J lost 8, with 18 bases in between. Germline assignment: CDR1 KGHDR and CDR2 SFDVKD. CDR3 nucleotides: TGTGCCACCAGTGATCGGGAACCTCTGAAGGGCGGCTACACCTTC. Amino acid sequence: CATSDREPLKGGYTF.

The rearrangement joins TRBV6-6 to TRBJ2-1; TRBD2 matches at 7 bases. CDR1 and CDR2 from the germline V gene are MNHNY and SVGAGI (reference sequence). The length of the CDR3 is 15 residues. V lost 0 bases and J lost 8; bases outside the gene matches: 7. The DNA of the CDR3 is TGTGCCAGCAGTTACTCGAACCCAGGGAGGGATGAGCAGTTCTTC. Protein product: CASSYSNPGRDEQFF.

The CDR3 sequence is CASSLALATYEQYF. The DNA for the CDR3 is TGTGCCAGCAGCTTAGCGCTGGCAACCTACGAGCAGTACTTC. The chain recombines TRBV7-8 with TRBJ2-7; D uncertain. Trimming removed 0 bases from V and 2 bases from J, with 8 bases in between. The CDR3 totals 14 residues. Looked up from germline, CDR1 is SGHVS and CDR2 is FQNEAQ.

The V gene is TRBV12-3 or TRBV12-4, the J gene TRBJ1-1; a possible D gene is TRBD1 (5 bases). Between the trimmed V and J ends, which lost 6 bases and 8 bases, there was a span of 10 bases. The CDR3 consists of 11 residues. The CDR3, as DNA: TGTGCCAGCAGGGCTGACAGCGAAGCTTTCTTT. It specifies CASRADSEAFF.

Comments on this clonotype: The junction shows a germline mismatch at one end, possibly a read error. The chain employs TRBV4-1 and TRBJ1-1, with 7 bases identical to TRBD1. The germline gives CDR1 MGHRA, CDR2 YSYEKL. This CDR3 is built from 14 residues. CDR3 DNA: TGCGCCGGCAGCCACGGGACAGCGAACACTGAAGCTTTCTTT. Amino acid sequence: CAGSHGTANTEAFF.

V is TRBV12-3 or TRBV12-4 and J is TRBJ1-1, with D maybe TRBD1 (5 bases). CDR3 length: 13 amino acids. The germline V and J ends were trimmed by 7 bases and 4 bases, with 13 bases remaining between them. The CDR3 sequence is CASKSGGVTEAFF. CDR3 nucleotides: TGTGCCAGCAAGAGCGGGGGTGTCACTGAAGCTTTCTTT.

This clonotype was found a few times. V and J are TRBV7-8 and TRBJ2-1; D is possibly TRBD1 or TRBD2 (5 bases each). The ends were cut back, 0 bases at V and 5 bases at J, with 14 bases in the middle. The CDR3 is 16 residues long. CDR1 and CDR2 from the germline V gene are SGHVS and FQNEAQ. The DNA for the CDR3 is TGTGCCAGCAGCTTAGCGCGAGGGACGTATGACAATGAGCAGTTCTTC. This sequence encodes CASSLARGTYDNEQFF.

The rearrangement uses TRBV10-3 and TRBJ1-2; D is undetermined. In germline, CDR1 is ENHRY, CDR2 SYGVKD. V was clipped by 6 bases and J by 4 bases, with 12 bases between them. The CDR3 extends over 13 amino acids. Here the CDR3 reads CAISVADGYGYTF. In DNA form, the CDR3 reads TGTGCCATCAGCGTAGCAGACGGCTATGGCTACACCTTC.

This chain uses TRBV5-1 with TRBJ2-3; D may be TRBD2 (6 bases). CDR3 length: 18 residues. Trimming pared 3 bases from V and 1 base from J, leaving 21 bases between. Germline values: CDR1 SGHRS, CDR2 YFSETQ. The CDR3 bases are TGCGCCAGCAGCTCCGGAGGGACGGATCCATGGGGCACAGATACGCAGTATTTT. Its translation: CASSSGGTDPWGTDTQYF.

The chain employs TRBV2 and TRBJ2-5, with 7 bases lining up with TRBD1. Germline assignment: CDR1 SNHLY and CDR2 FYNNEI. This CDR3 contains 15 residues. The V segment lost 4 bases and the J segment 3 bases; nucleotides outside the gene matches: 8. CDR3 nucleotides: TGTGCCAGCAGTGTCAACAGGGGATTTGAAGAGACCCAGTACTTC. Its translation: CASSVNRGFEETQYF.

This clonotype occurred a few times. The rearrangement joins TRBV5-1 to TRBJ2-3, with 10 bases fitting TRBD1. Germline CDR1 is SGHRS and CDR2 is YFSETQ. This CDR3 is built from 16 residues. J lost 2 bases, V lost 3 bases, and 6 bases had no gene match. The CDR3 nucleotides are TGCGCCAGCAGCTCGACAGGGGGCGGCCTCACAGATACGCAGTATTTT. Translating it yields CASSSTGGGLTDTQYF. The complete variable domain, with remaining parts taken from reference TRBV5-1 and TRBJ2-3, reads KAGVTQTPRYLIKTRGQQVTLSCSPISGHRSVSWYQQTPGQGLQFLFEYFSETQRNKGNFPGRFSGRQFSNSRSEMNVSTLELGDSALYLCASSSTGGGLTDTQYFGPGTRLTVL.

The chain combines TRBV5-1 with TRBJ1-6; D gene uncertain. This CDR3 is 15 amino acids long. Trimming took 0 bases from V and 5 from J, leaving 9 bases between them. Germline CDR1 and CDR2: SGHRS and YFSETQ. The CDR3 loop is CASSLGRTNNSPLHF. DNA of the CDR3: TGCGCCAGCAGCTTGGGACGGACTAATAATTCACCCCTCCACTTT.

This clonotype appeared many times. V gene TRBV6-5 combines with J gene TRBJ2-1, with 8 bases identical to TRBD1. The germline CDR1 and CDR2 sequences are MNHEY and SVGAGI. After removal of 0 bases from V and 7 bases from J, the junction contained 5 bases not matched to a gene. CDR3 length: 15 residues. The CDR3 reads CASSYSGQEGNEQFF. CDR3 DNA: TGTGCCAGCAGTTACTCGGGACAGGAAGGGAATGAGCAGTTCTTC.

The genes are TRBV3-1 and TRBJ1-2; no clear D. V dropped 5 bases and J dropped 3 bases, with 7 bases sitting between them. The V gene's germline CDR1 is LGHDT and CDR2 YNNKEL (reference sequence). The CDR3 is 12 amino acids. CDR3 in DNA: TGTGCCAGCAGCGATGCGGACTATGGCTACACCTTC. It yields the protein CASSDADYGYTF.

V and J are TRBV5-1 and TRBJ2-1; possibly TRBD1 or TRBD2 for D (5 bases each). The CDR3 spans 14 residues. V was cut by 2 bases and J by 7 bases, with 13 bases left in between. Germline CDR1 reads SGHRS; CDR2 reads YFSETQ. The CDR3 spells CASSFGTDGNEQFF. CDR3 DNA: TGCGCCAGCAGCTTTGGGACGGATGGGAATGAGCAGTTCTTC. Full variable domain (outside the CDR3, taken from reference TRBV5-1 and TRBJ2-1): KAGVTQTPRYLIKTRGQQVTLSCSPISGHRSVSWYQQTPGQGLQFLFEYFSETQRNKGNFPGRFSGRQFSNSRSEMNVSTLELGDSALYLCASSFGTDGNEQFFGPGTRLTVL.

The chain has TRBV5-6 and TRBJ2-5, with D tentatively TRBD1 (6 bases). Per germline, CDR1 SGHDT and CDR2 YYEEEE. The CDR3 covers 16 residues. Trimming removed 6 bases from V and 4 bases from J, with 22 bases in between. CDR3 nucleotide sequence: TGTGCCAGCACCCAATACCTCCGGGACATAGGAGAGACCCAGTACTTC. This gives the protein CASTQYLRDIGETQYF.

This clonotype has a handful of counts. This chain connects TRBV20-1 to TRBJ1-2; no firm D call. Per germline, CDR1 DFQATT and CDR2 SNEGSKA (reference sequence). Trimming left V 4 bases short and J 10 bases short, with 16 bases between. The CDR3 sequence is 12 residues long. The CDR3 loop is CSAIAWTELYTF. CDR3 in DNA: TGCAGTGCTATAGCCTGGACGGAGCTCTACACCTTC.

The chain combines TRBV5-6 with TRBJ2-5; 10 bases align to TRBD1. The germline V gene encodes CDR1 SGHDT and CDR2 YYEEEE. The V and J ends lost 0 bases and 0 bases, in that order; junction bases with no gene match: 5. This CDR3 has 17 residues. The CDR3 region is CASSLGTGGFYQETQYF. In DNA form, the CDR3 reads TGTGCCAGCAGCTTGGGGACAGGGGGTTTTTACCAAGAGACCCAGTACTTC.

In this sample, this clonotype turned up a few times. The V gene is TRBV15, the J gene TRBJ2-3; TRBD2 agrees at 9 bases. Per the germline V gene, CDR1 is LNHNV and CDR2 is YYDKDF (reference sequence). This CDR3 comprises 20 residues. V dropped 0 bases and J dropped 0; count of bases not matched to a gene: 13. The CDR3 spells CATSRDPGLARSPSTDTQYF. The CDR3 DNA is TGTGCCACCAGCAGAGACCCGGGACTAGCCAGATCCCCCAGCACAGATACGCAGTATTTT.

The table lists this clonotype with a few counts. V is TRBV5-1 and J is TRBJ1-1; D perhaps matches TRBD1 (5 bases). This CDR3 is built from 15 residues. Per the germline V gene, CDR1 is SGHRS and CDR2 is YFSETQ. The ends were cut back, 4 bases at V and 5 bases at J, with 18 bases in the middle. The DNA for the CDR3 is TGCGCCAGCAGCCCGGAGGTCGGGGCGAGGACTGAAGCTTTCTTT. This codes for CASSPEVGARTEAFF.